The sequence of this T cell receptor beta chain was determined in a study of blood T cell repertoires in COVID-19. Background on the study: PBMCs, B-cell-depleted T cells, or T cells provided the cDNA or gDNA that made up the material.

This CDR3 is built from 14 residues. In germline, CDR1 is LNHDA, CDR2 SQIVND (reference sequence). V was shortened by 7 bases and J by 3 bases, with 15 bases between the two germline ends. This clone was recorded a few times. Assay: immunoSEQ multiplex PCR; the TCRdb copy retains only in-frame clones and omits some. The sample carries tens of thousands of clones, roughly four fifths recorded once. The rearrangement uses TRBV19 and TRBJ1-2; D is perhaps TRBD1 (6 bases). This sequence was found in a woman in her sixties or seventies with acute or convalescent COVID-19. The material sequenced was peripheral blood. This CDR3 is CASKTGTTHYGYTF. The DNA of the CDR3 is TGTGCCAGTAAAACCGGGACAACGCACTATGGCTACACCTTC.